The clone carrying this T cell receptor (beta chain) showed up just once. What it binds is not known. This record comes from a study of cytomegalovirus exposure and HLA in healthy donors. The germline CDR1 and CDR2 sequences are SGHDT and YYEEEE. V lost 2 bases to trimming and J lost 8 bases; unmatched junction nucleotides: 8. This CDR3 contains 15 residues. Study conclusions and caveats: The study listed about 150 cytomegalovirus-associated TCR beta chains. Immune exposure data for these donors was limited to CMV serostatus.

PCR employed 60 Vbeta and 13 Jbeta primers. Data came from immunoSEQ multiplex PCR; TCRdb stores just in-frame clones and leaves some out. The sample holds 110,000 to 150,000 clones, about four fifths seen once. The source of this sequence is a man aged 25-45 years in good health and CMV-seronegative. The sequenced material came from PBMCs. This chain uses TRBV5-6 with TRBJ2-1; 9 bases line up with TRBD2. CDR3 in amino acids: CASSFGGRAGYEQFF. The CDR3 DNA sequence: TGTGCCAGCAGCTTTGGCGGGAGGGCCGGATATGAGCAGTTCTTC.